This T cell receptor (beta chain) was identified in a study of cytomegalovirus exposure and HLA in healthy donors. Study in general: Among approximately 400 genotyped donors, around 80% fell in the Caucasian-associated ancestry cluster.

V lost 2 bases to trimming and J lost 0 bases, with 5 bases between them. The CDR3 is 13 amino acids. CDR1 and CDR2 from the germline V gene are GTSNPN and SVGIG (reference sequence). The study ran its PCR with 60 Vbeta and 13 Jbeta primers. The protocol was immunoSEQ multiplex PCR, while the TCRdb copy is restricted to in-frame clones and leaves out a portion. The profile covers around 110,000 clones, with roughly 69% appearing a single time and roughly 10% taken by the ten largest. The receptor comes from a woman between 40 and 55 years old in good health and CMV-seropositive. Sequenced input: PBMCs. This rearrangement joins TRBV30 to TRBJ2-1; no reliable D call. The CDR3 sequence: CAWSRVSYNEQFF. The CDR3 DNA reads TGTGCCTGGAGTCGTGTCTCCTACAATGAGCAGTTCTTC.